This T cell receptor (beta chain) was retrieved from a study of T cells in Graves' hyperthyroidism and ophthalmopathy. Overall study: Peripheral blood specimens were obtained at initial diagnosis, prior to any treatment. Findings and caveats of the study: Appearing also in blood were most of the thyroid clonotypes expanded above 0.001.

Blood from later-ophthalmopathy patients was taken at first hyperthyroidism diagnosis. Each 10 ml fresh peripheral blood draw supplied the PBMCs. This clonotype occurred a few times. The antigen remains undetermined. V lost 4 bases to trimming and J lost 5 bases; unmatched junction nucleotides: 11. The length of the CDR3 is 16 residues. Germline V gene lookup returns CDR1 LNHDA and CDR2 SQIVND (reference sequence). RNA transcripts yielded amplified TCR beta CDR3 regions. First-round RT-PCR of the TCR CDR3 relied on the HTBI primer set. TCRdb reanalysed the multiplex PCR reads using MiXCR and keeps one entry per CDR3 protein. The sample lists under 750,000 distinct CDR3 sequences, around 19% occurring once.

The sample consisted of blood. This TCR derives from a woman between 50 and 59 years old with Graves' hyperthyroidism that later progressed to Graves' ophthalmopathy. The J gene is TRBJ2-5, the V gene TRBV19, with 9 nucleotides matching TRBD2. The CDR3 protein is CASSKGLAPKGETQYF. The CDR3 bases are TGTGCCAGTAGTAAAGGACTAGCGCCAAAAGGGGAGACCCAGTACTTC.